This TCR beta chain was documented in a study of T cell changes during pregnancy in multiple sclerosis. The germline gives CDR1 MNHEY, CDR2 SVGAGI. Deletions cut 0 bases from V and 7 bases from J, with 15 bases between. The CDR3 spans 15 residues. Generated by immunoSEQ multiplex PCR, the TCRdb table keeps only in-frame clones and is missing some. The sample lists about 61,000 clones, over 80% occurring once. The sequence came from a female donor in good health, enrolled as a control in a pregnancy study. The V and J genes are TRBV6-5 and TRBJ1-2, with D tentatively TRBD1 (6 bases). The material was peripheral blood, obtained in the first trimester of pregnancy. The CDR3 loop reads CASSYSTGGKIGYTF. Written as DNA, the CDR3 is TGTGCCAGCAGTTACTCGACAGGCGGTAAGATTGGCTACACCTTC.